Below are 15 T cell receptor beta chains sequenced from a single sample in a study of T cells after yellow fever vaccination. Via MiXCR, TCRdb re-called the 5' RACE reads, giving one row per CDR3 protein. This sample yields around 230,000 distinct CDR3 sequences, of which 6.5% to 7.5% are seen a single time; 1.1% belongs to the top ten. The sequencing used CD4+ T cells sorted from PBMCs, collected on the day of the yellow fever booster vaccination. Source of these receptors: a man aged 25-45 years who received the YFV17D yellow fever vaccine.

There are many counts of this clonotype. J is TRBJ2-5 and V is TRBV5-1, with D uncertain. V shed 1 base and J shed 5 bases, with 9 bases lying between them. Per the germline V gene, CDR1 is SGHRS and CDR2 is YFSETQ. The CDR3 length is 13 residues. The CDR3 bases are TGCGCCAGCAGCTTGAGGATCGAGGAGACCCAGTACTTC. Protein product: CASSLRIEETQYF.

The chain recombines TRBV19 with TRBJ2-7; 8 bases agree with TRBD2. The V segment lost 9 bases and the J segment 0 bases; nucleotides outside the gene matches: 10. The germline V gene encodes CDR1 LNHDA and CDR2 SQIVND (reference sequence). CDR3 length equals 15 residues. The CDR3 spells CASRRAGALSYEQYF. Written as DNA, the CDR3 is TGTGCCAGCAGGAGAGCGGGAGCCCTCTCCTACGAGCAGTACTTC. The variable domain in full, with the rest retrieved from reference TRBV19 and TRBJ2-7, is DGGITQSPKYLFRKEGQNVTLSCEQNLNHDAMYWYRQDPGQGLRLIYYSQIVNDFQKGDIAEGYSVSREKKESFPLTVTSAQKNPTAFYLCASRRAGALSYEQYFGPGTRLTVT.

This chain links TRBV15 with TRBJ2-5; no clear D. The V and J ends lost 1 base and 0 bases respectively, with 6 bases between them. The CDR3 is 14 residues long. Germline V lookup: CDR1 LNHNV, CDR2 YYDKDF (reference sequence). The CDR3, as DNA: TGTGCCACCAGCAGAGTGGTCTACCAAGAGACCCAGTACTTC. Its translation is CATSRVVYQETQYF. Full variable domain (rest looked up from reference TRBV15 and TRBJ2-5): DAMVIQNPRYQVTQFGKPVTLSCSQTLNHNVMYWYQQKSSQAPKLLFHYYDKDFNNEADTPDNFQSRRPNTSFCFLDIRSPGLGDTAMYLCATSRVVYQETQYFGPGTRLLVL.

This clonotype was seen ten or more times. The V call is TRBV27, the J call TRBJ1-3; D gene ambiguous. Trimming took 10 bases from V and 5 from J, leaving 15 bases between them. CDR3 length equals 13 residues. The germline CDR1 and CDR2 sequences are MNHEY and SMNVEV (reference sequence). The CDR3: CAIPPGDRNTIYF. CDR3 nucleotides: TGTGCCATCCCTCCGGGAGACAGAAACACCATATATTTT.

This clonotype turned up a few times. The chain is built from TRBV5-1 and TRBJ2-3, with unresolved D. Trimming left V 4 bases short and J 9 bases short, with 15 bases between. The CDR3 has 13 residues. Germline CDR1 reads SGHRS; CDR2 reads YFSETQ. The CDR3 nucleotides are TGCGCCAGCAGCCTGGAAGTAGGGCGAACGCAGTATTTT. This sequence encodes CASSLEVGRTQYF.

This clonotype was seen a handful of times. V gene TRBV15 combines with J gene TRBJ1-2; a possible D gene is TRBD1 (5 bases). The V end lost 0 bases, the J end lost 5 bases, and 16 bases lay between the germline ends. The CDR3 is 16 amino acids. CDR1 is LNHNV and CDR2 is YYDKDF in the germline V gene (reference sequence). CDR3: CATSRDGPGRAYGYTF. In nucleotides, the CDR3 is TGTGCCACCAGCAGAGACGGTCCAGGGAGGGCTTATGGCTACACCTTC.

This clonotype has at least ten counts. The chain joins TRBV28 to TRBJ2-5; 7 bases are shared with TRBD1. The CDR3 loop spans 12 amino acids. Germline V gene data show CDR1 as MDHEN and CDR2 as SYDVKM. V shed 5 bases and J 14 bases; nucleotides not matched to a gene: 11. CDR3 amino acids: CASSLPTGLAYF. The CDR3 DNA reads TGTGCCAGCAGTCTCCCGACAGGGTTGGCCTACTTC.

The chain links TRBV15 to TRBJ2-7; D ambiguous. V shed 1 base and J shed 5 bases, with 15 bases lying between them. This CDR3 has 15 amino acids. CDR1 and CDR2 (germline): LNHNV, YYDKDF (reference sequence). The CDR3 sequence is CATSRVSGVKNEQYF. The CDR3 bases are TGTGCCACCAGCAGAGTGTCGGGTGTAAAGAACGAGCAGTACTTC.

In the case of this clonotype: A much larger clonotype is one base distant, so this may be a read error. The rearrangement uses TRBV10-3 and TRBJ2-7, with D perhaps matching TRBD1 or TRBD2 (5 bases each). Germline V gene lookup returns CDR1 ENHRY and CDR2 SYGVKD. The CDR3 contains 17 residues. The V end lost 5 bases, the J end lost 4 bases, and 24 bases lay between the germline ends. The DNA of the CDR3 is TGTGCCATCAGTTTAGCCAGATCGGGCCCCTGGGGGTACGAGCAGTACTTC. Its protein product is CAISLARSGPWGYEQYF.

J is TRBJ2-5 and V is TRBV29-1; 9 positions agree with TRBD2. The CDR3 consists of 14 residues. Germline V gives CDR1 SQVTM, CDR2 ANQGSEA. Trimming cost V 2 bases and J 0 bases; bases outside gene matches: 1. The CDR3 DNA follows: TGCAGCGTTGAACTAGCGGGACACCAAGAGACCCAGTACTTC. Residues: CSVELAGHQETQYF.

A word on this clonotype: This may be a read error: a much more frequent sequence differs by one nucleotide. The rearrangement uses TRBV7-2 and TRBJ2-7, with TRBD2 identical over 13 bases. From germline, CDR1 is SGHTA and CDR2 FQGNSA. V was pared by 11 bases and J by 1 base, with 11 bases of the junction left unmatched. CDR3 length equals 16 residues. CDR3 DNA: TGTGCCCGCACCATGGGACTAGCGGGAAATTCCTACGAGCAGTACTTC. Protein product: CARTMGLAGNSYEQYF.

In its sample, this clonotype was seen a few times. V is TRBV30 and J is TRBJ1-1; perhaps TRBD1 as D (6 bases). The CDR3 loop spans 14 amino acids. The germline CDR1 and CDR2 sequences are GTSNPN and SVGIG (reference sequence). V was trimmed by 0 bases and J by 11 bases, leaving 19 bases between them. The CDR3 DNA reads as TGTGCCTGGAGTGTACGCGGGCGGGGGGGCAGGGCTTTCTTT. Protein: CAWSVRGRGGRAFF.

The chain recombines TRBV20-1 with TRBJ1-1, with a possible D match to TRBD1 (5 bases). This CDR3 has 14 residues. With 3 bases removed from V and 9 bases from J, the gap between germline ends came to 20 bases. CDR1 is DFQATT and CDR2 is SNEGSKA in the germline V gene (reference sequence). The CDR3 region has the DNA TGCAGTGCTAGTCCCCAAACAGGACTGGGAAAAGCTTTCTTT. This gives the protein CSASPQTGLGKAFF.

CDR3 DNA sequence: TGCAGCGTTGGCCGGGACAATAACTATGGCTACACCTTC. Translation: CSVGRDNNYGYTF. The chain couples TRBV29-1 to TRBJ1-2, with D possibly TRBD1 on 6 matching bases. The germline V and J ends were trimmed by 4 bases and 1 base, with 10 bases remaining between them. This CDR3 region has 13 residues. CDR1 SQVTM and CDR2 ANQGSEA come from the germline V gene. Complete variable domain (other parts from reference TRBV29-1 and TRBJ1-2): SAVISQKPSRDICQRGTSLTIQCQVDSQVTMMFWYRQQPGQSLTLIATANQGSEATYESGFVIDKFPISRPNLTFSTLTVSNMSPEDSSIYLCSVGRDNNYGYTFGSGTRLTVV.

Ten or more counts support this clonotype. V gene TRBV5-1 combines with J gene TRBJ2-7; the D is unclear. The CDR3 totals 14 residues. The germline V gene encodes CDR1 SGHRS and CDR2 YFSETQ. V dropped 1 base and J dropped 2 bases, with 10 bases sitting between them. CDR3 amino acids: CASSLQDGPYEQYF. In DNA, the CDR3 is TGCGCCAGCAGCTTGCAGGACGGGCCCTACGAGCAGTACTTC.